These 10 T cell receptor beta chains originate from one sample sequenced in a study of early T cells in non-severe SARS-CoV-2 infection. MiXCR, applied by TCRdb to the 5' RACE reads, yields one record per CDR3 protein. The data contain about 76,000 distinct CDR3 sequences, approximately 10% of them singletons. Sample: whole blood. Receptors were obtained from an adult who was a healthcare worker with PCR-confirmed SARS-CoV-2 infection or an uninfected control (not recorded which).

Many counts were recorded for this clonotype. V and J are TRBV6-2 or TRBV6-3 and TRBJ2-3; 8 bases align to TRBD2. V shed 6 bases, J shed 4 bases, and the junction held 9 bases outside the gene matches. Germline CDR1 is MNHEY and CDR2 is SVGEGT. The CDR3 spans 15 residues. The CDR3 loop reads CASSPTSGGADTQYF. CDR3 DNA sequence: TGTGCCAGCAGCCCCACTAGCGGAGGGGCAGATACGCAGTATTTT.

The sample holds many counts of this clonotype. V gene TRBV6-2 or TRBV6-3 combines with J gene TRBJ2-7; D perhaps matches TRBD1 (5 bases). From germline, CDR1 is MNHEY and CDR2 SVGEGT. The CDR3 is 13 amino acids. V was clipped by 6 bases and J by 3 bases, with 12 bases between them. The CDR3 sequence is CASRNGQFYEQYF. The DNA for the CDR3 is TGTGCCAGCAGGAACGGACAATTCTACGAGCAGTACTTC.

The chain's CDR3 is CASSEALFYEQYF. Written as DNA, the CDR3 is TGTGCCAGCAGTGAGGCCCTCTTCTACGAGCAGTACTTC. The gene calls are TRBV25-1 and TRBJ2-7; no firm D call. Trimming took 3 bases from V and 3 from J, leaving 9 bases between them. CDR3 size: 13 residues. Germline values: CDR1 MGHDK, CDR2 SYGVNS.

This clonotype was seen repeatedly, ten times or more. Relative to the germline gene, one junction end is altered; a read error may explain this. V usage is TRBV5-5 and J usage is TRBJ1-1; D not certain. The CDR3 contains 13 residues. Germline values: CDR1 SGHKS, CDR2 YYEKEE (reference sequence). This CDR3 reads CASSLGVITEAFF. Written as DNA, the CDR3 is TGTGCCAGCAGCTTGGGAGTTATCACTGAAGCTTTTTTT.

The V and J genes are TRBV6-6 and TRBJ2-3, with 8 bases identical to TRBD2. This CDR3 is built from 15 residues. With V trimmed by 7 bases and J by 2 bases, 8 bases remained unmatched. CDR1 MNHNY and CDR2 SVGAGI come from the germline V gene (reference sequence). This CDR3 reads CASTLGGATTDTQYF. The DNA for the CDR3 is TGTGCCAGCACCCTCGGGGGGGCCACCACAGATACGCAGTATTTT.

This clonotype was detected many times. The chain has TRBV29-1 and TRBJ1-5; TRBD1 agrees at 7 bases. Germline CDR1 SQVTM, CDR2 ANQGSEA. This CDR3 has 14 residues. After removal of 1 base from V and 7 bases from J, the junction contained 7 bases not matched to a gene. This CDR3 reads CSVEGQGVGQPQHF. In DNA, the CDR3 is TGCAGCGTTGAAGGCCAGGGGGTTGGACAGCCCCAGCATTTT.

The gene calls are TRBV6-2 or TRBV6-3 and TRBJ1-2; TRBD1 is a possible D gene (5 bases). This CDR3 is built from 17 residues. Germline V CDR1 and CDR2: MNHEY, SVGEGT. V was shortened by 6 bases and J by 3 bases, with 23 bases between the two germline ends. The CDR3 nucleotides read TGTGCCAGCAGACGCCAAGGCAGTGGGGGGAGAGACTATGGCTACACCTTC. It yields the protein CASRRQGSGGRDYGYTF.

This clonotype was seen a handful of times. The chain is built from TRBV12-5 and TRBJ2-1; D might be TRBD1 or TRBD2, each matching 7 bases. V was cut by 6 bases and J by 6 bases, with 18 bases left in between. The germline V gene has CDR1 LGHNT and CDR2 FRNRAP. This CDR3 has 15 residues. The CDR3 region has the DNA TGTGCTAGTGGGATCAGGGGGGGCCGCGGCAATGAGCAGTTCTTC. Its translation: CASGIRGGRGNEQFF.

The rearrangement joins TRBV6-4 to TRBJ2-3, with 7 bases identical to TRBD1. CDR3 length: 16 residues. Germline V lookup: CDR1 MRHNA, CDR2 SNTAGT. With V trimmed by 0 bases and J by 0 bases, 3 bases remained unmatched. CDR3 DNA sequence: TGTGCCAGCAGTGACTCAGGGGGCGGTAGCACAGATACGCAGTATTTT. Translating it yields CASSDSGGGSTDTQYF.

This clonotype appeared a few times. The chain links TRBV3-1 to TRBJ1-4; tentatively, D is TRBD1 (6 bases). V was cut by 4 bases and J by 3 bases, with 15 bases left in between. Germline CDR1 reads LGHDT; CDR2 reads YNNKEL (reference sequence). The CDR3 extends over 16 amino acids. CDR3 in amino acids: CASSRRGEPANEKLFF. The CDR3, as DNA: TGTGCCAGCAGCCGGAGGGGGGAACCTGCTAATGAAAAACTGTTTTTT.